Each of the 13 T cell receptor beta chains below was sequenced from the same sample in a study of blood T cell repertoires in COVID-19 (dated by TCRdb to about 2020). The receptor library was made with the immunoSEQ multiplex PCR assay. TCRdb holds this immuneACCESS table with in-frame rearrangements only. Some clones are missing; in checked studies, unresolved V genes explain under half, and the rest has no known cause. This sample gives under 100,000 clones in total; roughly 82% of them show up just once. About 20% of the sample goes to the ten largest clones. The sequenced sample was peripheral blood. Every receptor here comes from a woman of 80 years or more with active or convalescent COVID-19.

The rearrangement joins TRBV3-1 (or the pseudogene TRBV3-2) to TRBJ1-3; 8 bases match TRBD1. The CDR3 is made up of 15 amino acids. CDR1 LGHDT and CDR2 YNNKEL come from the germline V gene (reference sequence). V gave up 0 bases and J gave up 4 bases; unmatched junction bases: 2. The CDR3 sequence is CASSQDRGLGNTIYF. The CDR3 nucleotides read TGTGCCAGCAGCCAAGACAGGGGGCTCGGAAACACCATATATTTT.

The genes are TRBV10-2 and TRBJ2-1; no reliable D call. This CDR3 has 15 amino acids. The ends were cut back, 6 bases at V and 0 bases at J, with 12 bases in the middle. Germline V lookup: CDR1 WSHSY, CDR2 SAAADI. The CDR3 nucleotides read TGCGCCAGCAGCCCTACTATTTACTCCTACAATGAGCAGTTCTTC. Translated, it gives CASSPTIYSYNEQFF.

The gene calls are TRBV5-6 and TRBJ1-4, with TRBD1 as a possible D gene (5 bases). This CDR3 comprises 14 residues. The V end lost 4 bases, the J end lost 7 bases, and 14 bases lay between the germline ends. Germline V lookup: CDR1 SGHDT, CDR2 YYEEEE. CDR3 loop: CASSPPHQGEKLFF. The CDR3 nucleotides are TGTGCCAGCAGCCCTCCGCACCAGGGTGAAAAACTGTTTTTT.

The table lists this clone with a few counts. The J gene is TRBJ1-1, the V gene TRBV7-2, with TRBD1 as a possible D gene (6 bases). The CDR3 is 14 amino acids. Looked up from germline, CDR1 is SGHTA and CDR2 is FQGNSA. V was pared by 6 bases and J by 1 base, with 12 bases between. The CDR3 reads CASRLTGSNTEAFF. DNA for the CDR3: TGTGCCAGCAGACTGACAGGCTCGAACACTGAAGCTTTCTTT.

This sequence joins TRBV4-1 and TRBJ2-5; 12 bases align to TRBD1. The CDR3 sequence is 18 residues long. The germline gives CDR1 MGHRA, CDR2 YSYEKL. Trimming at V came to 3 bases and at J to 3 bases, leaving 11 bases not matched to a gene. This CDR3 is CASSHAEGGQGAKETQYF. The CDR3 nucleotides are TGCGCCAGCAGCCATGCCGAAGGGGGACAGGGGGCAAAAGAGACCCAGTACTTC.

This chain connects TRBV7-2 to TRBJ2-7; 10 positions match TRBD2. The CDR3 totals 17 residues. The ends lost 2 bases at V and 9 bases at J; junction bases unmatched: 16. CDR1 and CDR2 from the germline V gene are SGHTA and FQGNSA. The CDR3 reads CASSLFNLRISGGRQYF. The CDR3 region has the DNA TGTGCCAGCAGCTTATTTAATTTGAGGATTAGCGGGGGGAGGCAGTACTTC.

The chain couples TRBV7-2 to TRBJ1-1; D gene ambiguous. Germline V lookup: CDR1 SGHTA, CDR2 FQGNSA. V was clipped by 1 base and J by 1 base, with 7 bases between them. This CDR3 has 14 amino acids. CDR3: CASSLDVRNTEAFF. The CDR3 DNA sequence: TGTGCCAGCAGCTTAGATGTGCGGAACACTGAAGCTTTCTTT.

V is TRBV12-3 or TRBV12-4 and J is TRBJ1-3, with unresolved D. With 6 bases removed from V and 2 bases from J, the gap between germline ends came to 8 bases. This CDR3 comprises 13 residues. The CDR3 sequence: CASSRHTGNTIYF. The CDR3 DNA follows: TGTGCCAGCAGCCGTCACACTGGAAACACCATATATTTT.

The rearrangement uses TRBV2 and TRBJ2-3; 10 nucleotides match TRBD2. CDR3 size: 16 residues. CDR1 and CDR2 (germline): SNHLY, FYNNEI. V lost 8 bases, J lost 2 bases, and 10 bases stayed unmatched. The CDR3 reads CASRALAGASTDTQYF. The CDR3, as DNA: TGTGCCAGCCGGGCGCTAGCGGGGGCCTCCACAGATACGCAGTATTTT.

A few counts support this clone. The V call is TRBV6-2 or TRBV6-3, the J call TRBJ2-7; TRBD1 agrees at 9 bases. This CDR3 comprises 13 residues. V trimming: 5 bases; J trimming: 6 bases; junction bases outside the gene matches: 5. CDR1 MNHEY and CDR2 SVGEGT come from the germline V gene. The CDR3: CASSPRDRVEQYF. CDR3 bases: TGTGCCAGCAGTCCCCGGGACAGGGTCGAGCAGTACTTC.

J is TRBJ2-2 and V is TRBV30; a possible D gene is TRBD1 (6 bases). The germline V and J ends were trimmed by 2 bases and 0 bases, with 16 bases remaining between them. CDR1 GTSNPN and CDR2 SVGIG come from the germline V gene (reference sequence). CDR3 length equals 17 residues. The CDR3 here is CAWSPRPGAPNTGELFF. For the CDR3, the DNA is TGTGCCTGGAGTCCTCGGCCAGGGGCCCCGAACACCGGGGAGCTGTTTTTT.

V gene TRBV28 combines with J gene TRBJ2-5; D remains ambiguous. Germline lookup yields CDR1 MDHEN and CDR2 SYDVKM. The CDR3 covers 12 residues. V lost 5 bases and J 5 bases, leaving 9 bases between the germline ends. CDR3 amino acids: CASSLVRETQYF. The CDR3 bases are TGTGCCAGCAGTCTCGTCAGGGAGACCCAGTACTTC. Full variable domain (missing parts from reference TRBV28 and TRBJ2-5): DVKVTQSSRYLVKRTGEKVFLECVQDMDHENMFWYRQDPGLGLRLIYFSYDVKMKEKGDIPEGYSVSREKKERFSLILESASTNQTSMYLCASSLVRETQYFGPGTRLLVL.

The chain employs TRBV6-2 or TRBV6-3 and TRBJ1-1; 7 positions match TRBD1. Germline-derived CDR1 and CDR2 are MNHEY and SVGEGT. J gave up 10 bases and V 2 bases, and 10 bases lay outside the gene matches. This CDR3 region has 14 residues. This chain's CDR3 is CASSYRQGRTGAFF. As DNA, the CDR3 is TGTGCCAGCAGTTACCGACAGGGAAGAACGGGAGCTTTCTTT.